This T cell receptor (beta chain) is drawn from a study of siplizumab effects on memory and regulatory T cells (dated by TCRdb to about 2019). As for the study more broadly: Paired mixed lymphocyte reactions were run with siplizumab at approximately 1 ug/mL and without drug, across eight or nine responder-stimulator pairs. The study looked at the effect of siplizumab, an anti-CD2 antibody, on alloreactive T-cell subsets in allogeneic mixed lymphocyte reactions made from human PBMCs. The study at large found these results: The cumulative frequency of alloreactive sequences that could be traced back to unstimulated CD4+ memory T cells was significantly reduced by siplizumab. Of the alloreactive CD4+ clones that could be mapped, the Treg-derived share averaged about 67% with siplizumab compared with under 35% in control reactions. A naive or memory phenotype could not be assigned to roughly 80-97% of proliferating CD4+ or CD8+ clones. Whether proliferating Tregs from siplizumab cultures actually had suppressive function was not functionally confirmed. Compared with memory T cells, unstimulated naive T cells appeared more diverse, and naive cells seemed to make a substantial contribution to the alloresponse. Because sequences at frequencies below about 10^-5 were poorly captured, only a minor fraction of alloreactive clones could be mapped back to unstimulated subsets.

Comments on this clone: Its antigen is unknown. No much larger clonotype is one base removed from it; base qualities were not supplied.

For over five days, cells in the mixed lymphocyte reaction were kept in coculture at 37 degrees C. After responder PBMCs were labelled with CFSE and stimulator PBMCs with Violet Dye, the two populations were combined at a 1:1 ratio. TCRbeta CDR3 sequencing was performed on sorted unstimulated T cells and on proliferating T cells recovered from mixed lymphocyte reactions. Fresh whole blood from fewer than 11 HLA-typed healthy donors was used as the source from which PBMCs were isolated. After the mixed lymphocyte reaction, proliferating CFSE-low responder T cells were FACS-sorted for TCR sequencing. For CDR1 and CDR2, the germline V gene lists MNHNS and SASEGT. From cysteine to phenylalanine, the CDR3 is 16 amino acids long. The DNA shown is the 48-base CDR3, in frame from base 1. Here V drops 0 bases and J drops 8 bases, and the junction holds 7 bases not matched to any gene. The method behind the library was the immunoSEQ multiplex PCR assay. The deep sequencing platform assayed 90,000 to 100,000 TCR templates per sample. Genomic DNA extracted from sorted T cells was used for TCRbeta CDR3 sequencing. In the original analysis: The R programming language was used for the clonal analysis of the TCRbeta CDR3 data. Unstimulated samples were compared with post-reaction CFSE-low samples to define alloreactive CD4+ and CD8+ clones. Alloreactive CD4+ clones were assigned to regulatory or non-regulatory origin by matching sequences to sorted unstimulated Treg and non-Treg repertoires. The clones in this table, taken by TCRdb from immuneACCESS, are in-frame only. Not every clone is retained; where verified, under half of the shortfall comes from an unresolved V gene, and the cause of the rest is unknown. V and J calls plus clone size are reproduced from that table; the DNA served to infer D and trimming. The sample table lists almost 15,000 clones, about 43% of them with a count of one. Clones ranked in the top ten supply 7.5% to 9% of the sample.

Sequenced: CFSE-low (dividing) CD4+ T cells sorted from an allogeneic mixed lymphocyte reaction. The rearranged chain carries TRBV6-1 and TRBJ1-4; a stretch of 9 junction bases matches TRBD1. This clonotype was sampled from a human donor in good health; the cells came from an allogeneic mixed lymphocyte reaction. Some clones in this sample may be carry-over from other donors' samples. The CDR3 region: CASSEARQGVREKLFF. Read as DNA, the sequence is TGTGCCAGCAGTGAAGCTAGACAGGGGGTACGGGAAAAACTGTTTTTT.